Below are 13 T cell receptor beta chains sequenced from a single sample in a study of human T cells and chemical hapten exposure. Using its own MiXCR run on the RACE reads, TCRdb lists one record per CDR3 protein. This sample yields fewer than 70,000 distinct CDR3 sequences, of which 6.5% to 8.5% are seen a single time; more than 1.5% belongs to the top ten. Time point of the sample: pre-sensitization, week 0. The treatment here: therapeutic diphenylcyclopropenone sensitization with weekly scalp DPC. The sample consisted of whole blood, taken in connection with sensitization to the hapten diphenylcyclopropenone (DPC). These receptors originate from a woman between 25 and 40 years old with alopecia areata. Some clones in this sample may be carry-over from other donors' samples.

In this sample, this clonotype turned up many times. This rearrangement joins TRBV5-6 to TRBJ2-6; 8 positions agree with TRBD2. Germline lookup yields CDR1 SGHDT and CDR2 YYEEEE. The CDR3 is 15 amino acids. Germline trimming cut 5 bases from V and 1 base from J; bases unmatched to any gene: 2. This chain's CDR3 is CASRRLASGANVLTF. DNA for the CDR3: TGTGCCAGCAGAAGACTAGCGTCTGGGGCCAACGTCCTGACTTTC.

The CDR3 nucleotides are TGTGCCAGCTCACCGCCCCCGGTGGGACTAGCACGCAATGAGCAGTTCTTC. Translation gives CASSPPPVGLARNEQFF. The rearrangement links TRBV18 to TRBJ2-1; 9 positions match TRBD2. This CDR3 region has 17 residues. Germline CDR1 and CDR2: KGHSH and LQKENI. The J segment lost 6 bases and the V segment lost 3 bases, leaving 12 bases of the junction unmatched.

In this sample, this clonotype turned up many times. The CDR3 DNA sequence: TGCAGCGTAGAGAGGGCGCCGGACACTGAAGCTTTCTTT. Translating gives CSVERAPDTEAFF. The V call is TRBV20-1, the J call TRBJ1-1; no definite D call. CDR1 and CDR2 from the germline V gene are DFQATT and SNEGSKA (reference sequence). The CDR3 contains 13 residues.

This clonotype was found many times. V is TRBV20-1 and J is TRBJ1-5; no clear D gene. V dropped 5 bases and J dropped 4 bases, with 15 bases sitting between them. The germline V gene encodes CDR1 DFQATT and CDR2 SNEGSKA (reference sequence). The CDR3 has 14 residues. Written as DNA, the CDR3 is TGCAGTGCTGTATCCGCAATGGGAAATCAGCCCCAGCATTTT. It yields the protein CSAVSAMGNQPQHF.

In this sample, this clonotype turned up many times. The rearrangement joins TRBV3-1 to TRBJ2-2; 10 bases fit TRBD2. V lost 5 bases to trimming and J lost 1 base; unmatched junction nucleotides: 25. From germline, CDR1 is LGHDT and CDR2 YNNKEL (reference sequence). The CDR3 spans 23 residues. The CDR3 DNA reads TGTGCCAGCAGCTTCCGGCCGGGACAGGCTACGGTGCCTAGCGGGGGGAACACCGGGGAGCTGTTTTTT. This encodes CASSFRPGQATVPSGGNTGELFF. The whole variable domain, filled in from reference TRBV3-1 and TRBJ2-2, reads DTAVSQTPKYLVTQMGNDKSIKCEQNLGHDTMYWYKQDSKKFLKIMFSYNNKELIINETVPNRFSPKSPDKAHLNLHINSLELGDSAVYFCASSFRPGQATVPSGGNTGELFFGEGSRLTVL.

A few counts support this clonotype. This sequence joins TRBV20-1 and TRBJ2-7, with 9 bases aligning to TRBD1. Germline CDR1 and CDR2: DFQATT and SNEGSKA (reference sequence). This CDR3 has 13 residues. V lost 6 bases to trimming and J lost 3 bases; unmatched junction nucleotides: 6. In DNA form, the CDR3 reads TGCAGTGCCGACGGGACAGGGCGCTACGAGCAGTACTTC. This encodes CSADGTGRYEQYF.

In regard to this clonotype: A much more abundant neighbour one base away suggests this may be a read error. The chain uses TRBV7-9 and TRBJ2-2; D remains unclear. This CDR3 is built from 16 residues. V gave up 1 base and J gave up 0 bases, with 9 bases separating them. Germline CDR1 reads SEHNR; CDR2 reads FQNEAQ (reference sequence). This CDR3 is CASSLGSRTNTGELFF. The CDR3 coding sequence is TGTGCCAGCAGCTTAGGGTCGAGAACGAACACCGGGGAGCTGTTTTTT.

J is TRBJ1-2 and V is TRBV29-1; 8 bases align to TRBD1. Germline V gene lookup returns CDR1 SQVTM and CDR2 ANQGSEA. The CDR3 is 14 residues long. V lost 0 bases to trimming and J lost 4 bases; unmatched junction nucleotides: 4. CDR3 bases: TGCAGCGTTGAAGATGCCGGGACAGGCTATGGCTACACCTTC. Protein: CSVEDAGTGYGYTF.

This CDR3 reads CSAQQGYGQPQHF. CDR3 nucleotide sequence: TGCAGCGCTCAACAGGGGTATGGTCAGCCCCAGCATTTT. The chain carries TRBV29-1 and TRBJ1-5, with TRBD1 matching over 7 bases. CDR1 SQVTM and CDR2 ANQGSEA come from the germline V gene. V was pared by 7 bases and J by 6 bases, with 9 bases of the junction left unmatched. The length of the CDR3 is 13 residues.

There are many counts of this clonotype. This chain joins TRBV29-1 and TRBJ1-1; TRBD1 might be the D (5 bases). The CDR3 extends over 13 amino acids. The germline CDR1 and CDR2 sequences are SQVTM and ANQGSEA. V gave up 5 bases and J gave up 6 bases, with 16 bases separating them. This CDR3 reads CSVRWPGRSEAFF. CDR3 sequence (DNA): TGCAGCGTTCGTTGGCCAGGGCGATCTGAAGCTTTCTTT.

This clonotype was recorded many times. This chain connects TRBV12-3 or TRBV12-4 to TRBJ2-1; TRBD1 is a possible D gene (6 bases). This CDR3 comprises 15 residues. V was cut by 3 bases and J by 8 bases, with 17 bases left in between. This CDR3 is CASSFLGAVNYEQFF. DNA for the CDR3: TGTGCCAGCAGTTTTTTGGGGGCCGTCAACTATGAGCAGTTCTTC.

Many counts were recorded for this clonotype. The rearrangement uses TRBV7-2 and TRBJ2-3; 13 bases are shared with TRBD2. CDR3 length: 17 amino acids. The V segment lost 0 bases and the J segment 9 bases; nucleotides outside the gene matches: 9. Germline-derived CDR1 and CDR2 are SGHTA and FQGNSA. This chain's CDR3 is CASSLAITSGGAWTQYF. CDR3 sequence (DNA): TGTGCCAGCAGCTTAGCGATTACTAGCGGGGGGGCTTGGACGCAGTATTTT.

This clonotype occurred many times. V and J are TRBV7-9 and TRBJ1-1; 12 bases are a match to TRBD1. CDR1 SEHNR and CDR2 FQNEAQ come from the germline V gene (reference sequence). This CDR3 contains 15 residues. V dropped 4 bases and J dropped 2; count of bases not matched to a gene: 2. Written as DNA, the CDR3 is TGTGCCAGCAGCTCAGGGACAGGGGGCAACACTGAAGCTTTCTTT. Residues: CASSSGTGGNTEAFF.